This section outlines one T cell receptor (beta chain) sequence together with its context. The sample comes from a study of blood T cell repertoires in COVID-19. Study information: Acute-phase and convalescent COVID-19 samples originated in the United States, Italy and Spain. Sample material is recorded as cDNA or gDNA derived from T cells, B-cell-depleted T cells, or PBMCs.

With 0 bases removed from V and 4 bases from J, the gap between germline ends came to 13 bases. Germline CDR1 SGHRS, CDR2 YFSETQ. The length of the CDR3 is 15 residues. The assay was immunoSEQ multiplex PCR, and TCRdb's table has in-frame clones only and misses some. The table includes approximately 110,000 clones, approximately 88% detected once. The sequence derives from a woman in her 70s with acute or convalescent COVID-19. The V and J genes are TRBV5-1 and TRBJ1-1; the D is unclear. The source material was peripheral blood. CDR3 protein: CASSLERGFITEAFF. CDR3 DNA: TGCGCCAGCAGCTTGGAGCGGGGATTTATCACTGAAGCTTTCTTT.